The 27 T cell receptor beta chains below come from one sample, sequenced in a study of T cell responses to AZD1222 COVID-19 vaccine. Sequencing used immunoSEQ multiplex PCR; TCRdb keeps in-frame clones, though not all of them. The table has more than 150,000 clones, around 93% seen once. The sample was peripheral blood, taken on day 0 of AZD1222 vaccination. Receptor source: an adult in good health.

This chain links TRBV6-5 with TRBJ1-2; D is perhaps TRBD1 (6 bases). The germline CDR1 and CDR2 sequences are MNHEY and SVGAGI. CDR3 size: 14 residues. Trimming removed 5 bases from V and 1 base from J, with 11 bases in between. For the CDR3, the DNA is TGTGCCAGCAGTCCCCGGACAGATAACTATGGCTACACCTTC. Its translation: CASSPRTDNYGYTF.

The rearrangement joins TRBV5-1 to TRBJ1-3, with D perhaps matching TRBD1 (5 bases). Trimming removed 6 bases at V and 4 bases at J, with 17 bases between. The CDR3 has 15 residues. Germline assignment: CDR1 SGHRS and CDR2 YFSETQ. The CDR3 bases are TGCGCCAGCACTCGAGGCCCGGGGGTCGGAAACACCATATATTTT. It translates to CASTRGPGVGNTIYF.

The V and J genes are TRBV11-2 and TRBJ2-5; D remains ambiguous. CDR1 and CDR2 (germline): SGHAT, FQNNGV. Trimming cost V 0 bases and J 2 bases, with 4 bases left between them. The CDR3 has 13 residues. The CDR3 DNA reads TGTGCCAGCAGCTTAGACGGTCAAGAGACCCAGTACTTC. This sequence encodes CASSLDGQETQYF.

The chain uses TRBV7-2 and TRBJ2-7, with a possible D match to TRBD1 (6 bases). Trimming removed 3 bases at V and 3 bases at J, with 18 bases between. Germline V lookup: CDR1 SGHTA, CDR2 FQGNSA. The CDR3 is 16 amino acids. This CDR3 is CASSLGAGTKLYEQYF. CDR3 bases: TGTGCCAGCAGCTTGGGGGCCGGGACAAAACTCTACGAGCAGTACTTC.

The V gene is TRBV7-9, the J gene TRBJ1-2; D might be TRBD1 (5 bases). The CDR3 runs to 14 residues. From germline, CDR1 is SEHNR and CDR2 FQNEAQ (reference sequence). The V end lost 1 base, the J end lost 4 bases, and 10 bases lay between the germline ends. The DNA for the CDR3 is TGTGCCAGCAGCTTAGTGGGGGTGGTCTATGGCTACACCTTC. Its translation: CASSLVGVVYGYTF.

The count of this clone is one. The gene calls are TRBV29-1 and TRBJ1-2; TRBD1 matches at 7 bases. Germline lookup yields CDR1 SQVTM and CDR2 ANQGSEA. CDR3 length: 16 residues. V lost 2 bases to trimming and J lost 0 bases; unmatched junction nucleotides: 9. The CDR3 coding sequence is TGCAGCGTTGAATATTGGGAAGACAGGGCTAACTATGGCTACACCTTC. Protein sequence: CSVEYWEDRANYGYTF.

This clone was seen only once. The CDR3 protein is CASSVVFSTGELFF. As DNA, the CDR3 is TGTGCCAGCAGTGTAGTGTTTAGCACCGGGGAGCTGTTTTTT. J is TRBJ2-2 and V is TRBV2; D call uncertain. The V end lost 4 bases, the J end lost 4 bases, and 10 bases lay between the germline ends. Looked up from germline, CDR1 is SNHLY and CDR2 is FYNNEI. The CDR3 spans 14 residues.

J is TRBJ1-6 and V is TRBV28; a weak D match, TRBD1 (5 bases). V lost 8 bases and J lost 6, with 11 bases in between. CDR3 length: 13 amino acids. Germline values: CDR1 MDHEN, CDR2 SYDVKM. The DNA for the CDR3 is TGTGCCAGCCTCCGACAGAGTAATTCACCCCTCCACTTT. Translating it yields CASLRQSNSPLHF.

The V gene is TRBV21-1, the J gene TRBJ2-2; the table's TRBD1 call for D was not verified on the DNA. TRBV21-1 is assigned pseudogene status. This CDR3 comprises 20 residues. CDR3 amino acids: CASSSRTGRLSHLNTGELFF. DNA of the CDR3: TGTGCCAGCAGCTCCCGGACAGGGAGACTCTCTCACCTTAACACCGGGGAGCTGTTTTTT.

The chain is built from TRBV7-9 and TRBJ1-1, with D unclear. Germline assignment: CDR1 SEHNR and CDR2 FQNEAQ (reference sequence). V gave up 1 base and J gave up 2 bases, with 14 bases separating them. The CDR3 extends over 16 amino acids. CDR3 protein: CASSLVGGASNTEAFF. CDR3 in DNA: TGTGCCAGCAGCTTAGTGGGTGGAGCAAGTAACACTGAAGCTTTCTTT.

The CDR3 loop reads CAISDDSGNSYNEQFF. The CDR3, as DNA: TGTGCCATCAGTGATGATAGCGGAAACTCCTACAATGAGCAGTTCTTC. V and J are TRBV10-3 and TRBJ2-1; TRBD2 is a possible D gene (6 bases). The CDR3 loop spans 16 amino acids. V was trimmed by 3 bases and J by 0 bases, leaving 12 bases between them. The germline gives CDR1 ENHRY, CDR2 SYGVKD.

The chain links TRBV5-1 to TRBJ2-3, with 10 positions matching TRBD2. The germline V gene has CDR1 SGHRS and CDR2 YFSETQ. With 2 bases clipped from V and 4 bases from J, the junction kept 4 bases outside the gene matches. The CDR3 is 15 residues long. CDR3 in amino acids: CASSFLAGVSDTQYF. CDR3 coding DNA: TGCGCCAGCAGCTTCCTAGCGGGAGTGTCAGATACGCAGTATTTT.

The V and J genes are TRBV5-1 and TRBJ2-5; 8 nucleotides line up with TRBD2. Looked up from germline, CDR1 is SGHRS and CDR2 is YFSETQ. Trimming took 4 bases from V and 1 from J; bases not matched to a gene: 6. The CDR3 is 15 residues long. CDR3 in DNA: TGCGCCAGCAGCCCCGGGGGGGCAATCCAAGAGACCCAGTACTTC. Its translation: CASSPGGAIQETQYF.

The chain couples TRBV7-3 to TRBJ2-7, with D possibly being TRBD2 (6 bases). The CDR3 has 13 residues. V was cut by 1 base and J by 4 bases, with 8 bases left in between. Germline CDR1 reads SGHTA; CDR2 reads FQGTGA. Here the CDR3 reads CASSLRAGYEQYF. The CDR3 DNA is TGTGCCAGCAGCTTAAGGGCGGGGTACGAGCAGTACTTC.

The chain links TRBV7-9 to TRBJ2-7; a possible D gene is TRBD2 (5 bases). This CDR3 region has 16 residues. Trimming stripped 5 bases from V and 7 bases from J, with 24 bases between. CDR1 is SEHNR, CDR2 FQNEAQ, per germline (reference sequence). DNA for the CDR3: TGTGCCAGCAGCCAGTCTGCATTAACGGGAACGGGAGAGCAGTACTTC. Encoded protein: CASSQSALTGTGEQYF.

V is TRBV10-1 and J is TRBJ1-3; maybe TRBD1 (5 bases). This CDR3 has 17 amino acids. With 1 base removed from V and 1 base from J, the gap between germline ends came to 14 bases. The germline V gene has CDR1 WNHNN and CDR2 SYGVQD (reference sequence). DNA for the CDR3: TGCGCCAGCAGTGAGTGGACAAGGGGCTCTTCTGGAAACACCATATATTTT. As protein: CASSEWTRGSSGNTIYF.

V usage is TRBV27 and J usage is TRBJ2-7; a weak D match, TRBD2 (6 bases). This CDR3 contains 14 residues. The ends were cut back, 5 bases at V and 1 base at J, with 12 bases in the middle. Germline CDR1 MNHEY, CDR2 SMNVEV (reference sequence). CDR3 sequence reads: CASSPGGSSYEQYF. The CDR3 bases are TGTGCCAGCAGTCCCGGAGGGTCGTCCTACGAGCAGTACTTC.

The chain has TRBV18 and TRBJ1-1, with TRBD1 matching 8 bases. The J segment lost 4 bases and the V segment lost 1 base, leaving 8 bases of the junction unmatched. CDR3 length: 16 residues. Germline lookup yields CDR1 KGHSH and CDR2 LQKENI. CDR3 sequence: CASSPLPGQGGTEAFF. CDR3 sequence (DNA): TGTGCCAGCTCACCACTGCCTGGACAGGGAGGCACTGAAGCTTTCTTT.

This clone has only one observation. This chain links TRBV28 with TRBJ2-5; TRBD1 might be the D (5 bases). The germline V gene has CDR1 MDHEN and CDR2 SYDVKM. The CDR3 runs to 16 residues. The V and J ends lost 3 bases and 2 bases respectively, with 16 bases between them. CDR3: CASSFPPLTGQETQYF. The CDR3 DNA is TGTGCCAGCAGTTTCCCCCCCCTCACAGGTCAAGAGACCCAGTACTTC.

The genes are TRBV3-1 (or the pseudogene TRBV3-2) and TRBJ2-7; D is perhaps TRBD1 or TRBD2 (5 bases each). Trimming took off 1 base at V and 5 bases at J, with 15 bases between the two ends. Germline V gene sequence: CDR1 LGHDT, CDR2 YNNKEL (reference sequence). CDR3 length: 15 amino acids. CDR3 sequence (DNA): TGTGCCAGCAGCCAAGGCCCGGGACCGTACGACGAGCAGTACTTC. Protein sequence: CASSQGPGPYDEQYF.

This clone appeared a single time. The V call is TRBV27, the J call TRBJ2-7; no reliable D call. Germline values: CDR1 MNHEY, CDR2 SMNVEV (reference sequence). The CDR3 length is 14 residues. V was shortened by 3 bases and J by 0 bases, with 9 bases between the two germline ends. The DNA for the CDR3 is TGTGCCAGCAGTTTCGCCATCCGCTCCTACGAGCAGTACTTC. It translates to CASSFAIRSYEQYF.

V usage is TRBV7-6 and J usage is TRBJ2-5; 8 bases match TRBD2. Per germline, CDR1 SGHVS and CDR2 FNYEAQ. The CDR3 consists of 15 residues. The junction had 8 bases not matched to a gene; V was cut back by 3 bases and J by 5 bases. The CDR3 reads CASSLGAGVGETQYF. CDR3 nucleotide sequence: TGTGCCAGCAGCTTGGGAGCGGGAGTTGGGGAGACCCAGTACTTC.

The genes are TRBV28 and TRBJ2-7; D is possibly TRBD1 (5 bases). The germline V and J ends were trimmed by 5 bases and 2 bases, with 13 bases remaining between them. Germline CDR1 reads MDHEN; CDR2 reads SYDVKM. The CDR3 is 14 amino acids. The CDR3 DNA reads as TGTGCCAGCAGTGGGTACAGGCCCCCCTACGAGCAGTACTTC. Translating gives CASSGYRPPYEQYF.

This rearrangement joins TRBV24-1 to TRBJ2-3; a possible D gene is TRBD2 (5 bases). V was clipped by 0 bases and J by 0 bases, with 12 bases between them. Per germline, CDR1 KGHDR and CDR2 SFDVKD. The CDR3 consists of 17 residues. The CDR3 reads CATSDLDYLVSTDTQYF. CDR3 DNA: TGTGCCACCAGTGATTTGGACTACCTCGTAAGCACAGATACGCAGTATTTT.

The chain carries TRBV5-4 and TRBJ1-2, with no clear D. This CDR3 spans 16 amino acids. Per germline, CDR1 SGHNT and CDR2 YYREEE (reference sequence). V shed 0 bases and J shed 7 bases, with 19 bases lying between them. The CDR3 spells CASSLGALATIFGYTF. In DNA, the CDR3 is TGTGCCAGCAGCTTGGGGGCGCTGGCTACTATTTTTGGCTACACCTTC.

Regarding this clone: An end of the junction differs from the germline gene, which may be a read error. The chain recombines TRBV27 with TRBJ2-1; 10 nucleotides match TRBD2. The length of the CDR3 is 14 residues. Germline V gives CDR1 MNHEY, CDR2 SMNVEV (reference sequence). In nucleotides, the CDR3 is TGTGCCACCAGTGGGGTAGCGGGAGGCAATGAGCAGTTCTTC. Its protein product is CATSGVAGGNEQFF.

Here the CDR3 reads CASSSGTSGRGGGLAKNIQYF. CDR3 coding DNA: TGTGCCAGTAGTAGCGGGACTAGCGGGAGGGGTGGTGGGTTGGCCAAAAACATTCAGTACTTC. This chain links TRBV19 with TRBJ2-4; 16 positions agree with TRBD2. V trimming: 4 bases; J trimming: 1 base; junction bases outside the gene matches: 13. CDR1 LNHDA and CDR2 SQIVND come from the germline V gene (reference sequence). The CDR3 consists of 21 residues.